The subject of this entry is one T cell receptor (beta chain). Losses at the gene ends were 3 bases for V and 10 bases for J; bases not matched to a gene: 23. The germline CDR1 and CDR2 sequences are MNHEY and SMNVEV (reference sequence). This CDR3 contains 20 residues. PCR primers comprised 60 Vbeta and 13 Jbeta primers. The assay was immunoSEQ multiplex PCR, and TCRdb's table has in-frame clones only and misses some. This sample has around 100,000 clones, with 85% to 90% found just once. This entry is derived from a study of cytomegalovirus exposure and HLA in healthy donors. The clonotype was recovered from a young man in good health and CMV-seronegative. The genes are TRBV27 and TRBJ1-4, with 10 bases matching TRBD1. The sample comprised PBMCs. CDR3 DNA sequence: TGTGCCAGCAGTTTCTTTCTACCGGGACAGGGGCCTTCTGTGGGGAGAAAACTGTTTTTT. Translation: CASSFFLPGQGPSVGRKLFF.